The rows below give T cell receptor beta chains drawn from one sample of a study of control samples from healthy donors and cancer patients. TCRdb's table, derived via immunoSEQ multiplex PCR, lists solely in-frame clones and lacks some. Altogether about 51,000 clones are present, roughly 90% being singletons, with the ten largest covering roughly 43%. Sequenced input: PBMCs. The source is a man in his forties or fifties with head and neck cancer. The CDR3 runs from the conserved cysteine through the conserved F or W. Fields, in order: clone size, D gene, J gene, V gene, CDR3 DNA, CDR3 protein. D genes are given only for firm matches. For some rows the clone size is stated as once, few or many, or as a class when expanded; others skip it.

. | . | TRBJ1-1 | TRBV18 | TGTGCCAGCTCACTTACAGGGTTGGGGGGCATGGACACTGAAGCTTTCTTT | CASSLTGLGGMDTEAFF
. | . | TRBJ1-2 | TRBV10-3 | TGTGCCATCAAAGGGACCCCCGGGGAGCTACAACGGGGGGCTTTGGATTACTATGGCTACACCTTC | CAIKGTPGELQRGALDYYGYTF
. | . | TRBJ2-1 | TRBV2 | TGTGCCAGCAGTGTAACGGAGCTATACAATGAGCAGTTCTTC | CASSVTELYNEQFF
. | . | TRBJ2-1 | TRBV6-2/TRBV6-3 | TGTGCCAGCAGTCACCCAGGGCGGGGCTACTACAATGAGCAGTTCTTC | CASSHPGRGYYNEQFF
few | . | TRBJ2-2 | TRBV5-6 | TGTGCCAGCAGCACACGGCAGACGGGACTCAGGAACACCGGGGAGCTGTTTTTT | CASSTRQTGLRNTGELFF
once | . | TRBJ2-7 | TRBV10-3 | TGTGCCATGAGGACAGATTCCTACGAGCAGTACTTC | CAMRTDSYEQYF
. | . | TRBJ2-6 | TRBV2 | TGTGCCAGCAGTGGCGCCTCTGGGGCCAACGTCCTGACTTTC | CASSGASGANVLTF
. | TRBD2 | TRBJ2-7 | TRBV7-3 | TGTGCCAGCAGCTTAAGGAGCGGGAGTAACTACGAGCAGTACTTC | CASSLRSGSNYEQYF
. | . | TRBJ1-6 | TRBV19 | TGTGCCAGTACCCCCGCGGGATATAATTCACCCCTCCACTTT | CASTPAGYNSPLHF
. | . | TRBJ2-1 | TRBV13 | TGTGCCAGCAGCGCCGACAGGGGAGGGTACAATGAGCAGTTCTTC | CASSADRGGYNEQFF